These 27 T cell receptor beta chains were sequenced from one sample in a study of CD8+ T cells in alopecia areata. Following extraction, RNA underwent reverse transcription to cDNA, which served as the sequencing template. This table comes from immunoSEQ multiplex PCR, and its TCRdb copy is limited to in-frame clones, with some not included. This sample has about 110,000 clones, with over 80% found just once. Treatment given: oral pan-JAK inhibitor, 5-10 mg twice daily. Material: CD8+ T cells sorted from blood, obtained at week 24, from a patient treated with tofacitinib. Receptor source: a human donor with alopecia areata.

This chain links TRBV27 with TRBJ2-1; possibly TRBD2 for D (6 bases). From germline, CDR1 is MNHEY and CDR2 SMNVEV (reference sequence). The CDR3 has 12 amino acids. The V and J ends lost 2 bases and 11 bases respectively, with 10 bases between them. The CDR3 nucleotides read TGTGCCAGCAGTTTAGCGGGAAGCCAGCAGTTCTTC. The encoded protein is CASSLAGSQQFF.

This clone came up a few times. This chain uses TRBV7-9 with TRBJ1-1; D gene unclear. Trimming shortened V by 1 base and J by 0 bases, and 3 bases separated the two germline ends. The CDR3 length is 13 residues. The germline V gene has CDR1 SEHNR and CDR2 FQNEAQ (reference sequence). CDR3 sequence reads: CASSLVVNTEAFF. CDR3 DNA sequence: TGTGCCAGCAGCTTAGTCGTGAACACTGAAGCTTTCTTT. The entire variable domain, with the rest obtained from reference TRBV7-9 and TRBJ1-1, is as follows: DTGVSQNPRHKITKRGQNVTFRCDPISEHNRLYWYRQTLGQGPEFLTYFQNEAQLEKSRLLSDRFSAERPKGSFSTLEIQRTEQGDSAMYLCASSLVVNTEAFFGQGTRLTVV.

The V call is TRBV19, the J call TRBJ1-1; D is unclear. This CDR3 is built from 13 residues. CDR1 LNHDA and CDR2 SQIVND come from the germline V gene (reference sequence). Trimming took 7 bases from V and 5 from J, leaving 14 bases between them. Here the CDR3 reads CASILSVGTEAFF. The DNA for the CDR3 is TGTGCCAGTATTCTCTCCGTCGGTACTGAAGCTTTCTTT.

The chain combines TRBV2 with TRBJ2-2; 9 bases line up with TRBD2. CDR1 and CDR2 from the germline V gene are SNHLY and FYNNEI. This CDR3 region has 17 residues. Germline trimming cut 7 bases from V and 2 bases from J; bases unmatched to any gene: 11. CDR3 nucleotide sequence: TGTGCCAGCATCAACTTAAGGACTAGCGTTAACACCGGGGAGCTGTTTTTT. As protein: CASINLRTSVNTGELFF.

V and J are TRBV11-1 and TRBJ2-7; no clear D gene. CDR3 length: 12 amino acids. The germline CDR1 and CDR2 sequences are SGHAT and FQDESV (reference sequence). V was shortened by 5 bases and J by 0 bases, with 5 bases between the two germline ends. This chain's CDR3 is CASSPNSYEQYF. CDR3 sequence (DNA): TGTGCCAGCAGCCCAAACTCCTACGAGCAGTACTTC.

V gene TRBV4-3 combines with J gene TRBJ2-1; TRBD2 aligns across 13 bases. The V and J ends lost 4 bases and 9 bases, in that order; junction bases with no gene match: 6. CDR3 length: 15 residues. Germline V gene lookup returns CDR1 LGHNA and CDR2 YSLEER. CDR3 coding DNA: TGCGCCAGCAGCCCACTAGCGGGGGGGCACGTTGAGCAGTTCTTC. Amino acids: CASSPLAGGHVEQFF.

The chain is built from TRBV13 and TRBJ2-5; maybe TRBD2 (6 bases). Germline assignment: CDR1 PRHDT and CDR2 FYEKMQ (reference sequence). The CDR3 consists of 15 residues. V shed 3 bases and J shed 4 bases, with 15 bases lying between them. This chain's CDR3 is CASSFLSGDGETQYF. The CDR3 DNA follows: TGTGCCAGCAGCTTCCTCTCGGGGGATGGAGAGACCCAGTACTTC.

Here the CDR3 DNA reads TGTGCCAGCAGTTTCATGAGGGGGTCCGGGGAGCTGTTTTTT. Translation: CASSFMRGSGELFF. The V call is TRBV27, the J call TRBJ2-2, with D perhaps TRBD1 (6 bases). This CDR3 comprises 14 residues. Germline V gene lookup returns CDR1 MNHEY and CDR2 SMNVEV (reference sequence). Trimming removed 3 bases from V and 6 bases from J, with 11 bases in between.

This chain links TRBV5-1 with TRBJ2-7; 7 bases align to TRBD2. This CDR3 has 13 residues. From germline, CDR1 is SGHRS and CDR2 YFSETQ. V shed 0 bases, J shed 5 bases, and the junction held 2 bases outside the gene matches. CDR3 sequence: CASSLAGGNEQYF. The CDR3 DNA is TGCGCCAGCAGCTTGGCCGGGGGGAACGAGCAGTACTTC.

This clone has only one observation. The rearrangement links TRBV4-3 to TRBJ2-6; D remains ambiguous. The CDR3 extends over 17 amino acids. The V end was cut by 0 bases, the J end by 0 bases, with 9 bases between. CDR1 is LGHNA, CDR2 YSLEER, per germline. DNA of the CDR3: TGCGCCAGCAGCCAAGATAGGACGGACTCTGGGGCCAACGTCCTGACTTTC. Translation gives CASSQDRTDSGANVLTF.

J is TRBJ2-5 and V is TRBV25-1; perhaps TRBD1 as D (6 bases). Germline loops: CDR1 MGHDK, CDR2 SYGVNS. Deletions cut 7 bases from V and 8 bases from J, with 14 bases between. This CDR3 region has 12 residues. CDR3 coding DNA: TGTGCCAGCACAGCAAGACAGGAAACCCAGTACTTC. It codes for CASTARQETQYF.

The chain recombines TRBV9 with TRBJ2-1, with 8 positions matching TRBD1. Germline V gene data show CDR1 as SGDLS and CDR2 as YYNGEE. V dropped 4 bases and J dropped 10; count of bases not matched to a gene: 10. The CDR3 runs 14 residues. The CDR3 protein is CASSTSWGTGEQFF. CDR3 sequence (DNA): TGTGCCAGCAGCACCTCATGGGGGACAGGCGAGCAGTTCTTC.

The chain couples TRBV7-8 to TRBJ2-7, with a tentative D call TRBD2 (6 bases). The CDR3 runs 17 residues. CDR1 is SGHVS and CDR2 is FQNEAQ in the germline V gene. With 2 bases removed from V and 0 bases from J, the gap between germline ends came to 17 bases. CDR3 DNA: TGTGCCAGCAGCTTACCGGGACTGCGAGTGATCTCCTACGAGCAGTACTTC. Its protein product is CASSLPGLRVISYEQYF.

This clone came up once. The chain links TRBV9 to TRBJ2-7; 7 bases line up with TRBD1. There are 14 residues in the CDR3. Germline V gene data show CDR1 as SGDLS and CDR2 as YYNGEE. V lost 3 bases, J lost 2 bases, and 5 bases stayed unmatched. The CDR3 bases are TGTGCCAGCAGCGCAGGGGACAGTACCTACGAGCAGTACTTC. Its translation: CASSAGDSTYEQYF. Together with reference TRBV9 and TRBJ2-7, the CDR3 gives the full variable domain: DSGVTQTPKHLITATGQRVTLRCSPRSGDLSVYWYQQSLDQGLQFLIQYYNGEERAKGNILERFSAQQFPDLHSELNLSSLELGDSALYFCASSAGDSTYEQYFGPGTRLTVT.

This clone was seen only a few times. The chain joins TRBV5-6 to TRBJ2-7; 9 bases match TRBD2. The CDR3 spans 14 residues. The germline gives CDR1 SGHDT, CDR2 YYEEEE. The J segment lost 3 bases and the V segment lost 4 bases, leaving 5 bases of the junction unmatched. The CDR3 DNA is TGTGCCAGCAGCGAGCGGGGGGAACTCTACGAGCAGTACTTC. Translated: CASSERGELYEQYF.

This chain connects TRBV6-5 to TRBJ2-5; 8 bases agree with TRBD1. Trimming cost V 4 bases and J 4 bases; bases outside gene matches: 11. CDR3 size: 16 residues. Per germline, CDR1 MNHEY and CDR2 SVGAGI. The CDR3 is CASSSSRQGAGETQYF. For the CDR3, the DNA is TGTGCCAGCAGTTCGAGTAGGCAGGGGGCAGGAGAGACCCAGTACTTC.

The chain has TRBV6-5 and TRBJ1-1, with 9 bases matching TRBD1. Trimming cost V 0 bases and J 3 bases; bases outside gene matches: 2. This CDR3 contains 15 residues. Germline V gives CDR1 MNHEY, CDR2 SVGAGI. The chain's CDR3 is CASSYSDRGYTEAFF. CDR3 in DNA: TGTGCCAGCAGTTACTCCGACAGGGGGTACACTGAAGCTTTCTTT.

This chain connects TRBV9 to TRBJ1-4; D might be TRBD1 (5 bases). Deletions cut 4 bases from V and 0 bases from J, with 16 bases between. Germline CDR1 and CDR2: SGDLS and YYNGEE. This CDR3 spans 17 amino acids. In nucleotides, the CDR3 is TGTGCCAGCAGCCGCGGACATACGAGTGCAACTAATGAAAAACTGTTTTTT. Encoded protein: CASSRGHTSATNEKLFF.

A remark on this clone: This sample also contains other DNA sequences that code for the same CDR3. The chain has TRBV6-5 and TRBJ2-2, with unresolved D. Trimming pared 1 base from V and 6 bases from J, leaving 6 bases between. CDR1 and CDR2 (germline): MNHEY, SVGAGI. This CDR3 region has 13 residues. The CDR3 here is CASSYLGAGELFF. The CDR3, as DNA: TGTGCCAGCAGTTACTTAGGCGCCGGGGAGCTGTTTTTT.

The chain couples TRBV9 to TRBJ2-7, with D perhaps TRBD2 (5 bases). CDR3 size: 15 residues. Germline CDR1 and CDR2: SGDLS and YYNGEE. Deletions cut 6 bases from V and 2 bases from J, with 18 bases between. CDR3 sequence: CASTPGGFGPYEQYF. In DNA form, the CDR3 reads TGTGCCAGCACCCCTGGCGGGTTCGGCCCCTACGAGCAGTACTTC.

J is TRBJ2-5 and V is TRBV7-9; TRBD1 matches 8 bases. The trim removed 5 bases at V and 2 bases at J, leaving 10 bases unmatched. The CDR3 covers 16 residues. Germline CDR1 and CDR2: SEHNR and FQNEAQ (reference sequence). Here the CDR3 DNA reads TGTGCCAGCAGCCAGGGGGCAGGGGGCCTACAAGAGACCCAGTACTTC. This gives the protein CASSQGAGGLQETQYF.

V and J are TRBV7-8 and TRBJ2-2; D perhaps matches TRBD2 (6 bases). CDR3 length: 14 amino acids. V shed 5 bases and J shed 4 bases, with 11 bases lying between them. Germline lookup yields CDR1 SGHVS and CDR2 FQNEAQ. The CDR3 here is CASSQGLITGELFF. The DNA for the CDR3 is TGTGCCAGCAGCCAGGGACTGATCACCGGGGAGCTGTTTTTT.

V is TRBV19 and J is TRBJ2-2; 9 bases map to TRBD2. Germline CDR1 is LNHDA and CDR2 is SQIVND (reference sequence). V shed 8 bases and J 5 bases; nucleotides not matched to a gene: 3. CDR3 length equals 13 residues. The CDR3 reads CASWLAGTGELFF. The CDR3, as DNA: TGTGCCAGTTGGCTAGCGGGGACCGGGGAGCTGTTTTTT. Supplemented by reference TRBV19 and TRBJ2-2, the full variable domain reads DGGITQSPKYLFRKEGQNVTLSCEQNLNHDAMYWYRQDPGQGLRLIYYSQIVNDFQKGDIAEGYSVSREKKESFPLTVTSAQKNPTAFYLCASWLAGTGELFFGEGSRLTVL.

V usage is TRBV4-1 and J usage is TRBJ2-7; D not certain. Germline V gene lookup returns CDR1 MGHRA and CDR2 YSYEKL. V dropped 7 bases and J dropped 0 bases, with 10 bases sitting between them. There are 13 residues in the CDR3. This chain's CDR3 is CASKSPYSYEQYF. Written as DNA, the CDR3 is TGCGCCAGCAAAAGCCCTTACTCCTACGAGCAGTACTTC.

This chain connects TRBV4-1 to TRBJ2-3, with unresolved D. The ends were cut back, 4 bases at V and 0 bases at J, with 14 bases in the middle. CDR3 length: 16 amino acids. The germline gives CDR1 MGHRA, CDR2 YSYEKL. CDR3 in amino acids: CASSPNPPTSTDTQYF. CDR3 nucleotides: TGCGCCAGCAGCCCCAACCCCCCGACTAGCACAGATACGCAGTATTTT.

A few counts support this clone. V and J are TRBV9 and TRBJ2-7, with 11 positions matching TRBD2. With V trimmed by 0 bases and J by 0 bases, 5 bases remained unmatched. The CDR3 totals 17 residues. Germline CDR1 reads SGDLS; CDR2 reads YYNGEE. CDR3 sequence: CASSVGLAGGHSYEQYF. The CDR3 nucleotides read TGTGCCAGCAGCGTAGGGCTAGCGGGGGGCCACTCCTACGAGCAGTACTTC.

The chain uses TRBV27 and TRBJ2-7; the D gene is possibly TRBD2 (6 bases). V lost 4 bases and J lost 2, with 15 bases in between. The CDR3 is 15 residues long. The germline V gene encodes CDR1 MNHEY and CDR2 SMNVEV (reference sequence). In nucleotides, the CDR3 is TGTGCCAGCAGTTGGGGGGTAGATAGTGCCTACGAGCAGTACTTC. This encodes CASSWGVDSAYEQYF.